This T cell receptor beta chain was identified in a study of cytomegalovirus exposure and HLA in healthy donors. Study as a whole: Among the 400 or so donors who were genotyped, 70% to 90% fell in the genetic ancestry cluster that is associated with self-reported Caucasian donors.

This CDR3 comprises 17 residues. V lost 2 bases and J lost 1; bases outside the gene matches: 8. Germline CDR1 reads MGHRA; CDR2 reads YSYEKL. With 60 Vbeta and 13 Jbeta primers, the PCR was carried out. Clones were read by immunoSEQ multiplex PCR, and TCRdb kept only the in-frame ones, dropping some. The table lists about 160,000 clones, roughly 80% of them singletons, with over 1.1% in the top ten. This TCR was recovered from a man between 18 and 29 years old in good health and CMV-seronegative. Input material: PBMCs. The chain recombines TRBV4-1 with TRBJ1-1, with 9 nucleotides matching TRBD1. The CDR3 coding sequence is TGCGCCAGCAGCCAATCGGGGACAGGGAGGAAGAACACTGAAGCTTTCTTT. Protein product: CASSQSGTGRKNTEAFF.